The clone carrying this T cell receptor (beta chain) appeared many times. Its target is unknown. The data were taken from a study of T-cell memory formation after mild COVID-19. Study results and limitations: The SARS-CoV-2 specificity of second-wave clones reaching peak at day 37 remained unverified.

5'RACE primed from the constant segment yielded TCR alpha and TCR beta cDNA libraries bearing sample barcodes and UMIs. TCRdb ran MiXCR on the 5' RACE reads and lists one entry per CDR3 protein. This table holds around 300,000 distinct CDR3 sequences, 10% to 15% found once. Germline CDR1 and CDR2: SGHRS and YFSETQ. The CDR3 is 15 amino acids. V was pared by 4 bases and J by 9 bases, with 14 bases of the junction left unmatched. The sequencing sample was made of PBMCs or a T cell subset sorted from them (not recorded which). V and J are TRBV5-1 and TRBJ2-7; 9 bases match TRBD1. The TCR sequence derives from a man between 18 and 35 years old who had mild COVID-19 (a few samples of this study predate the infection). Cell type and time point are not known. The CDR3 reads CASSQGGQGLQMQYF. The CDR3 DNA is TGCGCCAGCAGCCAGGGTGGACAGGGGCTTCAAATGCAGTACTTC.